Listed below are T cell receptor beta chains from one sample, sequenced in a study of cytomegalovirus exposure and HLA in healthy donors. The method was immunoSEQ multiplex PCR; TCRdb's version includes in-frame clones alone and lacks a portion of them. Of 150,000 to 200,000 clones listed, 95% to 96% are singletons. Sequencing was done on a sample of PBMCs. All receptors derive from a young woman in good health and CMV-seronegative. The CDR3 runs from the conserved cysteine through the conserved F or W. D genes are given only for firm matches. A row's size may be missing; if present it is once, few, many or a size class.

>TRBV4-2|TRBJ2-4|.|once
TGTGCCAGCAGCCAAGCCTGGCTAGGCAAAAACATTCAGTACTTC
CASSQAWLGKNIQYF
>TRBV6-5|TRBJ2-1|TRBD2|.
TGTGCCAGCAGGACTAGCGGGGTGTACAATGAGCAGTTCTTC
CASRTSGVYNEQFF
>TRBV5-1|TRBJ2-3|TRBD2|.
TGCGCCAGCAGCTTGCCGAGCGGGGGGCATAGCACAGATACGCAGTATTTT
CASSLPSGGHSTDTQYF
>TRBV13|TRBJ1-6|TRBD1|.
TGTGCCAGCAGCCCACGGGACAGGGGCAATTCACCCCTCCACTTT
CASSPRDRGNSPLHF
>TRBV12-5|TRBJ2-5|.|.
TGTGCTAGTGGTTTGGGGTCCAGTCCCCCGTTCCAAGAGACCCAGTACTTC
CASGLGSSPPFQETQYF
>TRBV7-9|TRBJ1-3|.|.
TGTGCCAGCAGCTACGGTCCCACTCTTGCTGGAAACACCATATATTTT
CASSYGPTLAGNTIYF
>TRBV2|TRBJ2-3|TRBD2|.
TGTGCCAGCAGGGCGACTAGCTTTCAGGCAGATACGCAGTATTTT
CASRATSFQADTQYF
>TRBV15|TRBJ2-3|.|.
TGTGCCACCAGCAGGGGGCGGGGGCGAACTAGCACAGATACGCAGTATTTT
CATSRGRGRTSTDTQYF
>TRBV14|TRBJ1-2|.|.
TGTGCCAGCAGCCAAGTTCAGGCCGGATACCTTAACTATGGCTACACCTTC
CASSQVQAGYLNYGYTF
>TRBV7-9|TRBJ1-1|TRBD1|.
TGTGCCAGCAGCATCTCTAAGGACAGGGATGGCACTGAAGCTTTCTTT
CASSISKDRDGTEAFF
>TRBV7-9|TRBJ1-5|TRBD1|.
TGTGCCAGCAGCTTAACAGGGGATCAGCCCCAGCATTTT
CASSLTGDQPQHF
>TRBV2|TRBJ2-2|.|once
TGTGCCAGCAGTCTACAGGGTTTCAGCACCGGGGAGCTGTTTTTT
CASSLQGFSTGELFF
>TRBV4-3|TRBJ2-1|.|.
TGCGCCAGCAGCCACTACAGGGAATCCTACAATGAGCAGTTCTTC
CASSHYRESYNEQFF
>TRBV19|TRBJ2-5|.|.
TGTGCCAGTGGTACAGACCAATTAGGGGGTATAGAGACCCAGTACTTC
CASGTDQLGGIETQYF
>TRBV9|TRBJ2-5|.|.
TGTGCCAGCAGCGTAGCCGGGAAAGAGACCCAGTACTTC
CASSVAGKETQYF
>TRBV2|TRBJ1-2|.|once
TGTGCCAGCACGGTTAACTATGGCTACACCTTC
CASTVNYGYTF
>TRBV7-9|TRBJ1-1|.|.
TGTGCCAGCAGCTTAGGCGACAGCCGTCGGGTGATGAACACTGAAGCTTTCTTT
CASSLGDSRRVMNTEAFF
>TRBV7-8|TRBJ1-4|.|.
TGTGCCAGCAGCCCTCCCCTGGACTCAAAACTGTTTTTT
CASSPPLDSKLFF
>TRBV6-5|TRBJ1-1|.|.
TGTGCCAGCAAAACCGACGGAGGGAACACTGAAGCTTTCTTT
CASKTDGGNTEAFF